The 5 T cell receptor beta chains reported below all come from one sample, sequenced in a study of post-analysis software for immune sequencing data. Whole-study results and caveats: TRBV5-6, TRBV5-1 and TRBV20-1 belonged to a set of roughly five TRBV segments that were more frequent in patients than controls.

TCR beta libraries were prepared from cDNA with unique molecular identifiers. TCRdb ran MiXCR on the PCR reads and lists one entry per CDR3 protein. The sample includes 820,000 or so distinct CDR3 sequences, approximately 53% of them seen just once. Their antigens are not known. The sequenced sample consisted of blood. The receptors were gathered from a girl aged 10-17 years with multiple sclerosis.

Here the CDR3 reads CASSPGRDDYGYTF. The CDR3 DNA sequence: TGCGCCAGCAGCCCCGGACGGGACGACTATGGCTACACCTTC. The chain has TRBV5-1 and TRBJ1-2, with D perhaps TRBD1 (5 bases). The CDR3 has 14 residues. Looked up from germline, CDR1 is SGHRS and CDR2 is YFSETQ. The germline V and J ends were trimmed by 4 bases and 3 bases, with 13 bases remaining between them.

The rearrangement uses TRBV5-5 and TRBJ2-5; perhaps TRBD2 as D (5 bases). V gave up 3 bases and J gave up 5 bases, with 14 bases separating them. This CDR3 is 14 amino acids long. The germline CDR1 and CDR2 sequences are SGHKS and YYEKEE (reference sequence). For the CDR3, the DNA is TGTGCCAGCAGCTCACAGACGGTAGCGGAGACCCAGTACTTC. This gives the protein CASSSQTVAETQYF.

This clonotype was seen only once. The V call is TRBV6-6, the J call TRBJ2-7, with TRBD1 matching 7 bases. Germline lookup yields CDR1 MNHNY and CDR2 SVGAGI (reference sequence). Trimming cost V 7 bases and J 4 bases; bases outside gene matches: 4. CDR3 length: 12 amino acids. This chain's CDR3 is CASTNRGYEQYF. The CDR3 coding sequence is TGTGCCAGCACCAACAGGGGATACGAGCAGTACTTC.

This clonotype was seen a few times. This chain uses TRBV20-1 with TRBJ2-3; no firm D call. CDR3 size: 14 residues. Germline CDR1 reads DFQATT; CDR2 reads SNEGSKA (reference sequence). The V end was cut by 7 bases, the J end by 0 bases, with 14 bases between. The CDR3: CSGYDWRSTDTQYF. CDR3 DNA sequence: TGCAGTGGTTACGACTGGAGAAGCACAGATACGCAGTATTTT.

The V and J genes are TRBV20-1 and TRBJ2-5, with TRBD1 matching 8 bases. The J call may be mistaken, given a closer DNA end match to TRBJ2-7. Per the germline V gene, CDR1 is DFQATT and CDR2 is SNEGSKA (reference sequence). CDR3 size: 15 residues. This CDR3 is CSARGDGQGGHEQYF. In nucleotides, the CDR3 is TGCAGTGCTAGAGGTGATGGACAGGGCGGCCACGAGCAGTACTTC.